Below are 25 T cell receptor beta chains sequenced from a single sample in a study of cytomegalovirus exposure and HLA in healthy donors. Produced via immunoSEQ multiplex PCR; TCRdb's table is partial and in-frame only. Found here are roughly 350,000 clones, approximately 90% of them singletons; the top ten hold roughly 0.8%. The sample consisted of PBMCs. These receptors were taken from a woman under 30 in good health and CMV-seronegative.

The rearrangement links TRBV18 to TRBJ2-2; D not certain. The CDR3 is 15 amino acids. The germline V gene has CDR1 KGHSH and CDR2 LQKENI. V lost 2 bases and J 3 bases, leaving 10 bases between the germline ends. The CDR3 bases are TGTGCCAGCTCACCAAACATGGCGGACACCGGGGAGCTGTTTTTT. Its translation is CASSPNMADTGELFF.

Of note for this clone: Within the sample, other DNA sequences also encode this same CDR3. The CDR3 coding sequence is TGTGCCAGCAGCCCAAGCGGGAGCTCCTACAATGAGCAGTTCTTC. It is translated as CASSPSGSSYNEQFF. The chain couples TRBV7-3 to TRBJ2-1; 8 bases are shared with TRBD2. Germline CDR1 and CDR2: SGHTA and FQGTGA. CDR3 size: 15 residues. V lost 5 bases, J lost 0 bases, and 3 bases stayed unmatched.

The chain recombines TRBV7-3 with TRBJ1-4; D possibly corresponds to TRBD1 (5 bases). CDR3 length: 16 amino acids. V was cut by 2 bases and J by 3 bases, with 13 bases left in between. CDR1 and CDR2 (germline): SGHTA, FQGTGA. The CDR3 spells CASSLSGGTSNEKLFF. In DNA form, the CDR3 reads TGTGCCAGCAGCTTATCTGGCGGGACGTCTAATGAAAAACTGTTTTTT.

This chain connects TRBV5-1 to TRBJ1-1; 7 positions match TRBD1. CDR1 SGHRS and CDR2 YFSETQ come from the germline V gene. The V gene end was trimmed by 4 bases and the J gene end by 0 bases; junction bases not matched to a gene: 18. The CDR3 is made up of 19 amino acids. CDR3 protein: CASSERQGGYLFMNTEAFF. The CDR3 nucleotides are TGCGCCAGCAGCGAAAGACAGGGCGGATACCTCTTCATGAACACTGAAGCTTTCTTT.

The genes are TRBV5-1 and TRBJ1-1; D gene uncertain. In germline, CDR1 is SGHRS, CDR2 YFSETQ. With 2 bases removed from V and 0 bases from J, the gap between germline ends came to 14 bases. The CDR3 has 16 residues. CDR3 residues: CASSFESGLLNTEAFF. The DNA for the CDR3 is TGCGCCAGCAGCTTTGAATCGGGTCTACTGAACACTGAAGCTTTCTTT.

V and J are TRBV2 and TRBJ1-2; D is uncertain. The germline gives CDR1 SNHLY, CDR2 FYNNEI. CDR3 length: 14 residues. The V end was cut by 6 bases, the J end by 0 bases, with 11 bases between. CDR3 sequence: CASSKPGTNYGYTF. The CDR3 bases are TGTGCCAGCAGCAAACCGGGTACTAACTATGGCTACACCTTC.

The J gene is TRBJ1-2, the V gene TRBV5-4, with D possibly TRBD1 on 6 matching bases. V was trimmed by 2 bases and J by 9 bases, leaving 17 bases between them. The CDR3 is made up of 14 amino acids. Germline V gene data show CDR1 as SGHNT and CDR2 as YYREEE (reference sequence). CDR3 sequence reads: CASSLRTEISRYTF. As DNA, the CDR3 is TGTGCCAGCAGCTTAAGGACAGAAATCAGCCGCTACACCTTC.

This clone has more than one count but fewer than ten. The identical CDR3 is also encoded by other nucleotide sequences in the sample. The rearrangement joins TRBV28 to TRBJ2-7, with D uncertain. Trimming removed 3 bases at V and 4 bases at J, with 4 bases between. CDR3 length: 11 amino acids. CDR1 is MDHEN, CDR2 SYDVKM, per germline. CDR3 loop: CASSLRYEQYF. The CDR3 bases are TGTGCCAGCAGTTTGCGATACGAGCAGTACTTC.

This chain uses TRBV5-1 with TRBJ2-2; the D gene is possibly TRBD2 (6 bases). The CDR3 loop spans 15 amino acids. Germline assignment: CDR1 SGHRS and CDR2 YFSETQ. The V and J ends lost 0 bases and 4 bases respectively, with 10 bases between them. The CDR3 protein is CASSLDLAVTGELFF. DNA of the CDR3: TGCGCCAGCAGCTTGGATTTAGCGGTCACCGGGGAGCTGTTTTTT.

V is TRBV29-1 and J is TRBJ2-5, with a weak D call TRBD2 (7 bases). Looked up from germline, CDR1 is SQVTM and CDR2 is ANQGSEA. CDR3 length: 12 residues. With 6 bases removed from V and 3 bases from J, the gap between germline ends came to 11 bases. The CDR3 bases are TGCAGCGTGGGGGGGGGCAAAGAGACCCAGTACTTC. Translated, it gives CSVGGGKETQYF.

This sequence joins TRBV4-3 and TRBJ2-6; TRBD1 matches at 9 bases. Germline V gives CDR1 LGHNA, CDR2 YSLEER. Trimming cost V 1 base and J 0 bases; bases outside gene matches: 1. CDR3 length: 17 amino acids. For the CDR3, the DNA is TGCGCCAGCAGCCAAGGGACAGGGGCCTCTGGGGCCAACGTCCTGACTTTC. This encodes CASSQGTGASGANVLTF.

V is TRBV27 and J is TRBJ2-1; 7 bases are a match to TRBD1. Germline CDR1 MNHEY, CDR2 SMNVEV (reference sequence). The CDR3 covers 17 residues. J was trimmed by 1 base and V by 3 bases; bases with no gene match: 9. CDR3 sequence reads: CASSFRPTGLSYNEQFF. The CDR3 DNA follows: TGTGCCAGCAGTTTTCGGCCGACAGGGCTTTCCTACAATGAGCAGTTCTTC.

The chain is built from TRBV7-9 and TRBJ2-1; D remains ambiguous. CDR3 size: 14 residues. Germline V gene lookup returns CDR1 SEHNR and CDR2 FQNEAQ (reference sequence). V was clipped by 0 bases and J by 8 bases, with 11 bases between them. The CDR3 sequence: CASSLARPRDEQFF. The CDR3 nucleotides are TGTGCCAGCAGCTTAGCGAGGCCGCGCGATGAGCAGTTCTTC. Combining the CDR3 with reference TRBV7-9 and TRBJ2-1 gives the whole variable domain DTGVSQNPRHKITKRGQNVTFRCDPISEHNRLYWYRQTLGQGPEFLTYFQNEAQLEKSRLLSDRFSAERPKGSFSTLEIQRTEQGDSAMYLCASSLARPRDEQFFGPGTRLTVL.

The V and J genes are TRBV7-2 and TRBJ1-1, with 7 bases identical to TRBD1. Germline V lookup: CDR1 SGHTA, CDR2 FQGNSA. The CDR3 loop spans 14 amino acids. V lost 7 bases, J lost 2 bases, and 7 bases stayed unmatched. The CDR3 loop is CASNLPGGNTEAFF. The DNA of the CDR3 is TGTGCCAGCAACCTTCCAGGGGGAAACACTGAAGCTTTCTTT.

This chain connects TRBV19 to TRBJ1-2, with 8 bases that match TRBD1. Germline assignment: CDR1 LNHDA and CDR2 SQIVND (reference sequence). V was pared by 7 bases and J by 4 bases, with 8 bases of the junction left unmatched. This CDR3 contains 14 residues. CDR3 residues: CASTPAGGGYGYTF. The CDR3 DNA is TGTGCCAGTACCCCGGCAGGGGGCGGCTATGGCTACACCTTC.

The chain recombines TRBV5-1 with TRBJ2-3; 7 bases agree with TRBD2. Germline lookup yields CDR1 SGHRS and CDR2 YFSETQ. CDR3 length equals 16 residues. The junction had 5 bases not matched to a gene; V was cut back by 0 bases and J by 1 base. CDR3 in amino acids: CASSLGDYGGTDTQYF. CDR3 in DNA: TGCGCCAGCAGCTTGGGGGACTATGGGGGCACAGATACGCAGTATTTT. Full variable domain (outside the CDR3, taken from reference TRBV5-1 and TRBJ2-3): KAGVTQTPRYLIKTRGQQVTLSCSPISGHRSVSWYQQTPGQGLQFLFEYFSETQRNKGNFPGRFSGRQFSNSRSEMNVSTLELGDSALYLCASSLGDYGGTDTQYFGPGTRLTVL.

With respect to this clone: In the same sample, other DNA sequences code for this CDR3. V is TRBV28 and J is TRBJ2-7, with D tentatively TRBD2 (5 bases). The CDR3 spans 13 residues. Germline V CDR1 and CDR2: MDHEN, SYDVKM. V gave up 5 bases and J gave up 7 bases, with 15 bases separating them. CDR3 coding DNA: TGTGCCAGCAGTCTAGGAGGAGCTGGAGAGCAGTACTTC. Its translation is CASSLGGAGEQYF.

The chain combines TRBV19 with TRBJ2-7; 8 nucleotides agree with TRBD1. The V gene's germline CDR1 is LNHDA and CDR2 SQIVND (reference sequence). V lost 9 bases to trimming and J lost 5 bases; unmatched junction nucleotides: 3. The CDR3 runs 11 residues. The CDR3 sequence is CASKTGDEQYF. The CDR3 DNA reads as TGTGCCAGCAAGACAGGGGACGAGCAGTACTTC.

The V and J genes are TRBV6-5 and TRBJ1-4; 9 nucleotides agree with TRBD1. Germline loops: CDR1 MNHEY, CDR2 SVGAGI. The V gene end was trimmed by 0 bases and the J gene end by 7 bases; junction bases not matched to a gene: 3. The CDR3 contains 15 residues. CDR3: CASSYSTGGSEKLFF. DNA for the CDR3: TGTGCCAGCAGTTACTCAACAGGGGGCAGTGAAAAACTGTTTTTT.

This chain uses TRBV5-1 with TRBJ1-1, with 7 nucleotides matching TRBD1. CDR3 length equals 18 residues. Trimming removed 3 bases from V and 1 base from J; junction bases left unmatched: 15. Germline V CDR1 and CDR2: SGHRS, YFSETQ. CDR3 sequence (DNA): TGCGCCAGCAGCTCTTCTAGACAGGGCCACACTGAGAACACTGAAGCTTTCTTT. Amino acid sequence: CASSSSRQGHTENTEAFF.

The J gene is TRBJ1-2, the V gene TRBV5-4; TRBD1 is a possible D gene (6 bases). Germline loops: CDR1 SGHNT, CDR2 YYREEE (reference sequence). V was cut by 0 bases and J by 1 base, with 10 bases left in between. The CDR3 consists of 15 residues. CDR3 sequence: CASSLVPGDNYGYTF. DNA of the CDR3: TGTGCCAGCAGCTTGGTGCCAGGGGATAACTATGGCTACACCTTC.

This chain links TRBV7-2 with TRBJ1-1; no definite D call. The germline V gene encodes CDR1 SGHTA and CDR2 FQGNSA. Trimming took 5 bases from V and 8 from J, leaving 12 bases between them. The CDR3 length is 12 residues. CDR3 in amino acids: CASSPLVTEAFF. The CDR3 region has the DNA TGTGCCAGCAGCCCCCTAGTAACGGAAGCTTTCTTT.

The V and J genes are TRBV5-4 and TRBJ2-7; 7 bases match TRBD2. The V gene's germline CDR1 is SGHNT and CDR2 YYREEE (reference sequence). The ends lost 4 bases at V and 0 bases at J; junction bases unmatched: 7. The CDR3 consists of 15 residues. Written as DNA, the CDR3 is TGTGCCAGCAGCCCTAAGAGCGGGAACTCCTACGAGCAGTACTTC. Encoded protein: CASSPKSGNSYEQYF.

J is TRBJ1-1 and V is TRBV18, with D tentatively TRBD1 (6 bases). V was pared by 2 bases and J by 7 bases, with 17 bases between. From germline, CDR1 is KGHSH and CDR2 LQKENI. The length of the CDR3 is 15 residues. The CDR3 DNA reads TGTGCCAGCTCACCATCAGGGGACGGCCCGAGTGAAGCTTTCTTT. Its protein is CASSPSGDGPSEAFF.

The CDR3 region has the DNA TGTGCCAGCAGTACCCACGCCGCTAGCGGGAGGGGCAATGAGCAGTTCTTC. Amino acids: CASSTHAASGRGNEQFF. This chain connects TRBV27 to TRBJ2-1; 12 nucleotides line up with TRBD2. The CDR3 totals 17 residues. Germline V gene sequence: CDR1 MNHEY, CDR2 SMNVEV (reference sequence). The ends lost 5 bases at V and 6 bases at J; junction bases unmatched: 11.